The 4 T cell receptor beta chains reported below all come from one sample, sequenced in a study of CD8 T cells in Susac syndrome. RNA totalling roughly 0.45 to 1 ug underwent reverse transcription with random hexamers. TCRdb passed the immunoSEQ multiplex PCR reads through MiXCR, listing each CDR3 protein once. The data hold around 180,000 distinct CDR3 sequences, with roughly 94% observed a single time. Sequencing was done on a sample of CD4+ T cells from PBMCs. These receptors all stem from a human donor with Susac syndrome.

This chain links TRBV2 with TRBJ1-2; D is ambiguous. V was pared by 7 bases and J by 3 bases, with 15 bases between. Germline CDR1 is SNHLY and CDR2 is FYNNEI. The CDR3 consists of 14 residues. The CDR3 nucleotides read TGTGCCAGCACCAAGGAGCTGGCAGACTATGGCTACACCTTC. It yields the protein CASTKELADYGYTF.

The chain employs TRBV23-1 and TRBJ2-5; D not certain. TRBV23-1 is an ORF, with its function uncertain. Trimming shortened V by 7 bases and J by 1 base, and 16 bases separated the two germline ends. This CDR3 contains 15 residues. In DNA, the CDR3 is TGCGCCAGCATTACTCAGGCCGTCGGCCAAGAGACCCAGTACTTC. Amino acid sequence: CASITQAVGQETQYF.

The V call is TRBV5-4, the J call TRBJ2-7; the match to TRBD1 covers 8 bases. The CDR3 has 14 amino acids. CDR1 is SGHNT and CDR2 is YYREEE in the germline V gene (reference sequence). V dropped 2 bases and J dropped 6; count of bases not matched to a gene: 7. CDR3 sequence reads: CASSFGRGRGEQYF. The CDR3 region has the DNA TGTGCCAGCAGCTTTGGCAGGGGGCGTGGCGAGCAGTACTTC.

This chain links TRBV6-5 with TRBJ1-2; D remains ambiguous. Germline V lookup: CDR1 MNHEY, CDR2 SVGAGI. The V and J ends lost 5 bases and 8 bases respectively, with 15 bases between them. This CDR3 comprises 13 residues. This CDR3 is CASSPTGIVGYTF. CDR3 in DNA: TGTGCCAGCAGTCCTACCGGCATCGTGGGCTACACCTTC.